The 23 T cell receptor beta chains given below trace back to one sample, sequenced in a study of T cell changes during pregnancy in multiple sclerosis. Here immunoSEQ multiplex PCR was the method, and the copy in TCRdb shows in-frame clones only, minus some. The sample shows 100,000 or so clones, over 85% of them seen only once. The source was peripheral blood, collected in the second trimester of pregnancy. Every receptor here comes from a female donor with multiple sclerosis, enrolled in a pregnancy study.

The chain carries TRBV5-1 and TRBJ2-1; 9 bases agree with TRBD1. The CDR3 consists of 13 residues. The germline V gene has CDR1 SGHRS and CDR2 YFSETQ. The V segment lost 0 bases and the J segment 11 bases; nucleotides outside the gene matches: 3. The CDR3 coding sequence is TGCGCCAGCAGCTTGGACGGGACAGGGAAGCAGTTCTTC. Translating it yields CASSLDGTGKQFF.

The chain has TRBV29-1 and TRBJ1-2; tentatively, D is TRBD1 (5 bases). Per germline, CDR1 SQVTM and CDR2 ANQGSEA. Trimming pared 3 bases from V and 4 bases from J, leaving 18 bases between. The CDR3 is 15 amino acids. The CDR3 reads CSVDGFGAGAYGYTF. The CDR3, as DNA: TGCAGCGTTGATGGGTTTGGGGCTGGGGCCTATGGCTACACCTTC. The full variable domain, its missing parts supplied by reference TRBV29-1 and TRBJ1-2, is SAVISQKPSRDICQRGTSLTIQCQVDSQVTMMFWYRQQPGQSLTLIATANQGSEATYESGFVIDKFPISRPNLTFSTLTVSNMSPEDSSIYLCSVDGFGAGAYGYTFGSGTRLTVV.

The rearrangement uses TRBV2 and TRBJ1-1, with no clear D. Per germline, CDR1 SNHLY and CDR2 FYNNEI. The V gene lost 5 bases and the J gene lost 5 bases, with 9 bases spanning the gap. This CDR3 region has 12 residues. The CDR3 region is CASSRGYTEAFF. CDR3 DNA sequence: TGTGCCAGCAGTCGAGGGTATACTGAAGCTTTCTTT.

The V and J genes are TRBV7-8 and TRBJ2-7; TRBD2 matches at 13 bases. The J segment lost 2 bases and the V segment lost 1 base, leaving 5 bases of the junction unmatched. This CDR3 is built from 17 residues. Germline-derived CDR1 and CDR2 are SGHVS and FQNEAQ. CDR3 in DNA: TGTGCCAGCAGCTTAGGCCGACTAGCGGGAGGCCCCTACGAGCAGTACTTC. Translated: CASSLGRLAGGPYEQYF.

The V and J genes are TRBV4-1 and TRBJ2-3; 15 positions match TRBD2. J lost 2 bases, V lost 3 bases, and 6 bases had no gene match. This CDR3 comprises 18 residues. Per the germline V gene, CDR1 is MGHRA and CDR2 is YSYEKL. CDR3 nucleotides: TGCGCCAGCAGCCACCAATGGACTAGCGGGGGGGACACAGATACGCAGTATTTT. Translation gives CASSHQWTSGGDTDTQYF.

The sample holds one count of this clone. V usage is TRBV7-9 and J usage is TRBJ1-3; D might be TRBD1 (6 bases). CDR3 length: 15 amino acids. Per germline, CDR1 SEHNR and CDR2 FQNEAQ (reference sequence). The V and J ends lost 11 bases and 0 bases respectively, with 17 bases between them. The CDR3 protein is CAGSGRTDSGNTIYF. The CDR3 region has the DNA TGTGCCGGCTCTGGAAGGACAGACTCTGGAAACACCATATATTTT.

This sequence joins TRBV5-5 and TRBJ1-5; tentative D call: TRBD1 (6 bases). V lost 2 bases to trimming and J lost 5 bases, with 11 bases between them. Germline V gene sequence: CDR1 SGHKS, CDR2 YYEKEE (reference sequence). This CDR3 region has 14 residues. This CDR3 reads CASSLGAGDQPQHF. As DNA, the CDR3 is TGTGCCAGCAGCTTAGGAGCAGGGGATCAGCCCCAGCATTTT. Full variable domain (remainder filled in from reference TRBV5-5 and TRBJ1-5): DAGVTQSPTHLIKTRGQQVTLRCSPISGHKSVSWYQQVLGQGPQFIFQYYEKEERGRGNFPDRFSARQFPNYSSELNVNALLLGDSALYLCASSLGAGDQPQHFGDGTRLSIL.

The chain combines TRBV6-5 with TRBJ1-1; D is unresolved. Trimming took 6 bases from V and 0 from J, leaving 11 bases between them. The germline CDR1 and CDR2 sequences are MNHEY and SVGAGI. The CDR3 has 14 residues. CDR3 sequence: CASSPLGLNTEAFF. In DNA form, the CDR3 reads TGTGCCAGCAGCCCACTGGGCTTGAACACTGAAGCTTTCTTT.

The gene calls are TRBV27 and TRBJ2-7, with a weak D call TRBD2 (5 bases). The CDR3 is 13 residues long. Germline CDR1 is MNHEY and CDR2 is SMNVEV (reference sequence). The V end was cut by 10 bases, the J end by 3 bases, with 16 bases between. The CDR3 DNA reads TGTGCCACCGCACCAGGCGGGTACTACGAGCAGTACTTC. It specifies CATAPGGYYEQYF.

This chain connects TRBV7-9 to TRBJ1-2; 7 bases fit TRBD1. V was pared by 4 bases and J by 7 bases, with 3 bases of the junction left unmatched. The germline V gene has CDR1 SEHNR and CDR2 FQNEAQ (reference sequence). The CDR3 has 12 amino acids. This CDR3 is CASSSNRGGYTF. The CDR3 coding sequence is TGTGCCAGCAGCTCCAACAGGGGTGGCTACACCTTC.

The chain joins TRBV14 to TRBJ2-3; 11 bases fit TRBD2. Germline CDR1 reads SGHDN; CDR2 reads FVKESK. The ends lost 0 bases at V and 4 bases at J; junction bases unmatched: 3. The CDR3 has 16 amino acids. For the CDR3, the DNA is TGTGCCAGCAGCCAAGATAGCGGGGGGGCGTCAGATACGCAGTATTTT. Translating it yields CASSQDSGGASDTQYF.

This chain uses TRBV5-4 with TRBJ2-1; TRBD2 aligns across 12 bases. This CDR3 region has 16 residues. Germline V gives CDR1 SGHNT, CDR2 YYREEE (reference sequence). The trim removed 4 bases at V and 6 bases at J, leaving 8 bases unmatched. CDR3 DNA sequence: TGTGCCAGCAGCCCGTTGGCTAGCGGGGGGGCCAATGAGCAGTTCTTC. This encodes CASSPLASGGANEQFF.

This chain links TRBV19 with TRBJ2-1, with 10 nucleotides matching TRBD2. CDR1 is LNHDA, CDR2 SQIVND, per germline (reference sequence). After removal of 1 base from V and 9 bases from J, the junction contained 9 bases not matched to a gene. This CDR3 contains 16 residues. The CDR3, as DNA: TGTGCCAGTAGTATAGGCCCAGCGGGGGGGATAGGTGAGCAGTTCTTC. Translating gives CASSIGPAGGIGEQFF.

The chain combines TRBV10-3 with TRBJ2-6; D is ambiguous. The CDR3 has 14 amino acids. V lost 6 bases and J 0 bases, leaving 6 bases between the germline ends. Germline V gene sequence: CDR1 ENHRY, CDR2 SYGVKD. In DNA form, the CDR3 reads TGTGCCATCAGCCCAAACTCTGGGGCCAACGTCCTGACTTTC. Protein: CAISPNSGANVLTF.

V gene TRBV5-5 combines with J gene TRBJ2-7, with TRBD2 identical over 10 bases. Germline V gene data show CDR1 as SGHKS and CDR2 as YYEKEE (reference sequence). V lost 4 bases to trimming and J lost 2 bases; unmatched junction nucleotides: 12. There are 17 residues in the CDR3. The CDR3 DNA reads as TGTGCCAGCAGCCCCACCTTACTAGCGGGGATTGCCTACGAGCAGTACTTC. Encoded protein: CASSPTLLAGIAYEQYF.

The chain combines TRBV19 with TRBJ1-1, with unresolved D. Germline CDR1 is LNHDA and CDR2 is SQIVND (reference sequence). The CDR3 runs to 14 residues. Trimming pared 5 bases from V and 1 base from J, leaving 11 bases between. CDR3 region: CASSPQPRNTEAFF. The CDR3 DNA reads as TGTGCCAGTAGTCCCCAGCCTAGGAACACTGAAGCTTTCTTT.

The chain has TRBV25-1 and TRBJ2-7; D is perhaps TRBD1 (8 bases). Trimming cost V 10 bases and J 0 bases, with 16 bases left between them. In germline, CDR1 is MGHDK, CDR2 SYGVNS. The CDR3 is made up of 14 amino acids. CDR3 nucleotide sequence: TGTGCCAACCCACAGGGGGGGGCCTCCTACGAGCAGTACTTC. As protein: CANPQGGASYEQYF.

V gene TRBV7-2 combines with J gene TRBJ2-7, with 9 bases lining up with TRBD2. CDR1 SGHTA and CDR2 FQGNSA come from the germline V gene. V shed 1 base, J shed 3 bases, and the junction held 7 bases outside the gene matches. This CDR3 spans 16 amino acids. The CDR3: CASSLETAGGGYEQYF. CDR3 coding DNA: TGTGCCAGCAGCTTAGAAACAGCGGGAGGCGGCTACGAGCAGTACTTC.

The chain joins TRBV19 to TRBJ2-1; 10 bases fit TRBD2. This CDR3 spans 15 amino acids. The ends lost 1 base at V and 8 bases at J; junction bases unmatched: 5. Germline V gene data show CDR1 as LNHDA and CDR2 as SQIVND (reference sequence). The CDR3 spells CASSIGLAGVDEQFF. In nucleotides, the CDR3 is TGTGCCAGTAGTATAGGACTAGCGGGTGTTGATGAGCAGTTCTTC.

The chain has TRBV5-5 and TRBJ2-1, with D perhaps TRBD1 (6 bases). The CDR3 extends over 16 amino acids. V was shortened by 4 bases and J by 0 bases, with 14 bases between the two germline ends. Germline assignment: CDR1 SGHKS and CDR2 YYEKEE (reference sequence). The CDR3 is CASSRQGTYSYNEQFF. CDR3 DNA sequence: TGTGCCAGCAGCCGGCAGGGGACCTACTCCTACAATGAGCAGTTCTTC.

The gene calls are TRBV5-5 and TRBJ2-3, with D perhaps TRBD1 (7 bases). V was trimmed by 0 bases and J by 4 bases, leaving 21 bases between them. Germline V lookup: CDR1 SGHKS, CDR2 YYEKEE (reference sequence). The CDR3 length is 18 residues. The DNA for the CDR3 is TGTGCCAGCAGCTTGGGGTCAGGGGGGAGTACACGGGCAGATACGCAGTATTTT. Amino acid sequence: CASSLGSGGSTRADTQYF.

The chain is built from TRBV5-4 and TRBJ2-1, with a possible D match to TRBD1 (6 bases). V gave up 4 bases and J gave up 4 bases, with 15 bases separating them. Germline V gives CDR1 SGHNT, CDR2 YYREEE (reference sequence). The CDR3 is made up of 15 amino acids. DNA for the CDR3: TGTGCCAGCAGCCTCGAGGCAGGGGCGTACAATGAGCAGTTCTTC. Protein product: CASSLEAGAYNEQFF.

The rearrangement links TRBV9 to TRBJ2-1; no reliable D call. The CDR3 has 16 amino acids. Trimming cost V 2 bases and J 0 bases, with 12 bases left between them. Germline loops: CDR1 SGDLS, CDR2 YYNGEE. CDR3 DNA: TGTGCCAGCAGCGTCGAACCACAGAGCTCCTACAATGAGCAGTTCTTC. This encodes CASSVEPQSSYNEQFF.